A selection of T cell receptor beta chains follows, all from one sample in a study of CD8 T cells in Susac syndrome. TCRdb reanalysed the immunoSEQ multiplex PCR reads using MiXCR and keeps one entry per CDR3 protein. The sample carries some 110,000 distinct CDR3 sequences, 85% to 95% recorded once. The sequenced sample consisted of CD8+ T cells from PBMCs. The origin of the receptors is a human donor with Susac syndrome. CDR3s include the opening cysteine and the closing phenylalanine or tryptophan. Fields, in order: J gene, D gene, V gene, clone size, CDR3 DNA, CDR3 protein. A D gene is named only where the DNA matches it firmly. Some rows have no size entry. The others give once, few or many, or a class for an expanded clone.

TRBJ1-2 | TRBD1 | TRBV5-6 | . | TGTGCCAGCAGCAATGGACAGGGGGCCGGGGCGAATGGCTACACCTTC | CASSNGQGAGANGYTF
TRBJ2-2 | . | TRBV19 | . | TGTGCCAGTAGGGACCCGAACACCGGGGAGCTGTTTTTT | CASRDPNTGELFF
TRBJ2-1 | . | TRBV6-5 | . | TGTGCCAGCAGTGGGGACCGAAGCAATGAGCAGTTCTTC | CASSGDRSNEQFF
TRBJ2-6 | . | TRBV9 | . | TGTGCCAGCAGCGTAGGCGCCAACGTCCTGACTTTC | CASSVGANVLTF
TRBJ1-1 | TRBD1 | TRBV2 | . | TGTGCCAGCAGGCATGAGGGACAGGGGTTCACTGAAGCTTTCTTT | CASRHEGQGFTEAFF
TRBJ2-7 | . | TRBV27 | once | TGTGCCAGCAGTTGTGCAGGAAAAGGTAACTTC | CASSCAGKGNF
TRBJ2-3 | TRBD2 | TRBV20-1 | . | TGCAGTGCTAGAGGAACGACTAGCGGGGGGGCCCTTAGCACAGATACGCAGTATTTT | CSARGTTSGGALSTDTQYF
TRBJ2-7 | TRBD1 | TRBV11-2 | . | TGTGCCAGCAGCTTCCGGGACAGTAGTACCTACGAGCAGTACTTC | CASSFRDSSTYEQYF
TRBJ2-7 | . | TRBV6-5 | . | TGTGCCAGCAAATTCCGCAGGTCCTACGAGCAGTACTTC | CASKFRRSYEQYF
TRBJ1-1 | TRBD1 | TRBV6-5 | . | TGTGCCAGCAGTTTCACACCGGGACAGGGGTGGGAAGCTTTCTTT | CASSFTPGQGWEAFF
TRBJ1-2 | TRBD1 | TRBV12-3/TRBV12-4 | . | TGTGCCAGCAGTCACGGACAGGGTGACGGCTACACCTTC | CASSHGQGDGYTF
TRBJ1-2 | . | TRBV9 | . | TGTGCCAGCAGCGTAGAAAGGGGCTATGGCTACACCTTC | CASSVERGYGYTF
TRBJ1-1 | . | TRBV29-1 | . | TGCAGCGTTATTGTGAACACTGAAGCTTTCTTT | CSVIVNTEAFF
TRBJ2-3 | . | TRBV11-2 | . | TGTGCCAGCACCCTCGGTCCGGGGGATAGCACAGATACGCAGTATTTT | CASTLGPGDSTDTQYF
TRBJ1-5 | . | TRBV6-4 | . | TGTGCCAGCAGTGACATCGCGGGGGATACCCAGCATTTT | CASSDIAGDTQHF
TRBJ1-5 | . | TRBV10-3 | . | TGTGCCATCAGTGCCTCAATCCAATACCCCTCCAGGGGAGGAAGCAATCAGCCCCAGCATTTT | CAISASIQYPSRGGSNQPQHF
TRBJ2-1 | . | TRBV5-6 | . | TGTGCCAGCAGCTTGGATCTGAGCGCTAGCTCCTACAATGAGCAGTTCTTC | CASSLDLSASSYNEQFF
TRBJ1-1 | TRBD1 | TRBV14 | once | TGTGCCAGCAGCCGATGGACAGGGCCCATGAACACTGAAGCTTTCTTT | CASSRWTGPMNTEAFF
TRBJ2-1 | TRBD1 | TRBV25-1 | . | TGTGCCAGCAGTGATCCCGGGACAGGGGGGAATGAGCAGTTCTTC | CASSDPGTGGNEQFF
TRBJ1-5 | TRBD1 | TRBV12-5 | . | TGTGCTAGTGGTCCTGGACAGGGCAATCAGCCCCAGCATTTT | CASGPGQGNQPQHF
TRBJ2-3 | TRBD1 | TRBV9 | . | TGTGCCAGCAGCGTAGTTGGGACAGACACAGATACGCAGTATTTT | CASSVVGTDTDTQYF
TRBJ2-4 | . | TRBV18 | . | TGTGCCAGCTCTCGCTTAAGGGAGACCAAAAACATTCAGTACTTC | CASSRLRETKNIQYF
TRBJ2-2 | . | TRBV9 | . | TGTGCCAGCAGCCCAGTTGGGGGAAGCGGTCCGAACACCGGGGAGCTGTTTTTT | CASSPVGGSGPNTGELFF
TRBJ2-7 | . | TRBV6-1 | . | TGTGCCAGCAGTGAAGGATGGGGGTACGAGCAGTACTTC | CASSEGWGYEQYF
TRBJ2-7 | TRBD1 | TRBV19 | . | TGTGCCAGTAGTGCGGCGGACAGGACATCCTACGAGCAGTACTTC | CASSAADRTSYEQYF
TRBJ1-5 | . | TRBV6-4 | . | TGTGCCAGCTCCAGAGGGCCTAACCAGCCCCAGCATTTT | CASSRGPNQPQHF
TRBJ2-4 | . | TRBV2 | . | TGTGCCACCATAGCCAAAAACATTCAGTACTTC | CATIAKNIQYF
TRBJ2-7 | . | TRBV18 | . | TGTGCCAGCTCAGATAGACAGGATGCCTACGAGCAGTACTTC | CASSDRQDAYEQYF
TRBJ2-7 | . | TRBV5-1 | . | TGCGCCAGCAGCTTGGACAGCCCCTACGAGCAGTACTTC | CASSLDSPYEQYF